This TCR beta chain was sequenced in a study of T cell responses to AZD1222 COVID-19 vaccine. The protocol was immunoSEQ multiplex PCR, while the TCRdb copy is restricted to in-frame clones and leaves out a portion. The sample includes around 190,000 clones, approximately 94% of them seen just once. Regarding this clone: Its antigen is undetermined.

Germline values: CDR1 SGHKS, CDR2 YYEKEE (reference sequence). V was clipped by 0 bases and J by 8 bases, with 23 bases between them. The CDR3 covers 18 residues. Findings and limits, study-wide: After two AZD1222 doses, spike-specific TCR breadth and depth rose versus day 0. The CD4 TCRs associated with vaccination extended across spike and predominated at 160-218 and 743-854. Close to half of all spike-specific TCRs reportedly target regions of the variants that are unmutated.

This receptor was obtained from an adult who received the AZD1222 COVID-19 vaccine. This specimen was peripheral blood, taken 28 days after the second AZD1222 dose. V usage is TRBV5-5 and J usage is TRBJ1-4, with D maybe TRBD1 (6 bases). Written as DNA, the CDR3 is TGTGCCAGCAGCTTGGCGGAGGGACACGGCGGAGGGAACGAAAAACTGTTTTTT. Protein product: CASSLAEGHGGGNEKLFF.